The 32 T cell receptor beta chains presented below share a single source sample, sequenced in a study of blood T cell repertoires in COVID-19 (dated by TCRdb to between 2020 and 2021). The method behind the library was the immunoSEQ multiplex PCR assay. TCRdb provides this immuneACCESS table in a form limited to in-frame rearrangements. Some clones are lacking; in checked studies, under half of them reflect an unresolved V gene, and why the rest are absent is not known. The sample table contains 390,000 or so clones; only one count was recorded for around 87% of them. The ten largest clones represent roughly a tenth of the sample. Input material: peripheral blood. These TCRs come from a woman in her twenties or thirties with COVID-19, enrolled during active disease.

The rearrangement uses TRBV6-6 and TRBJ2-7; TRBD2 aligns across 7 bases. CDR3 size: 15 residues. In germline, CDR1 is MNHNY, CDR2 SVGAGI (reference sequence). The V gene end was trimmed by 5 bases and the J gene end by 0 bases; junction bases not matched to a gene: 7. The CDR3 is CASSRLAEPSYEQYF. CDR3 bases: TGTGCCAGCAGTCGCCTAGCGGAGCCCTCCTACGAGCAGTACTTC.

V is TRBV5-4 and J is TRBJ2-7, with D hard to call. This CDR3 has 16 amino acids. The V gene's germline CDR1 is SGHNT and CDR2 YYREEE (reference sequence). The V end lost 0 bases, the J end lost 3 bases, and 16 bases lay between the germline ends. In nucleotides, the CDR3 is TGTGCCAGCAGCTTGGAAGGTACCTCGACACGCTACGAGCAGTACTTC. Its translation is CASSLEGTSTRYEQYF.

The chain has TRBV7-6 and TRBJ2-1; 7 bases are a match to TRBD1. Germline CDR1 is SGHVS and CDR2 is FNYEAQ. Trimming removed 3 bases from V and 0 bases from J; junction bases left unmatched: 8. This CDR3 contains 17 residues. This CDR3 is CASSLGTAPSSYNEQFF. CDR3 nucleotide sequence: TGTGCCAGCAGCTTGGGGACAGCCCCGAGCTCCTACAATGAGCAGTTCTTC.

This chain uses TRBV30 with TRBJ2-5; the match to TRBD1 covers 10 bases. The ends lost 1 base at V and 5 bases at J; junction bases unmatched: 7. The germline gives CDR1 GTSNPN, CDR2 SVGIG (reference sequence). The CDR3 totals 15 residues. The CDR3 spells CAWSAVTGGWETQYF. The DNA for the CDR3 is TGTGCCTGGAGTGCAGTGACAGGGGGCTGGGAGACCCAGTACTTC.

This sequence joins TRBV27 and TRBJ2-3; the match to TRBD2 covers 11 bases. Germline V gives CDR1 MNHEY, CDR2 SMNVEV (reference sequence). V was pared by 6 bases and J by 6 bases, with 5 bases of the junction left unmatched. The CDR3 consists of 14 residues. CDR3 residues: CASRLAGVSDTQYF. CDR3 in DNA: TGTGCCAGCAGACTAGCGGGAGTATCGGATACGCAGTATTTT.

Written as DNA, the CDR3 is TGTGCCAGCAGCGTAGATCACTACAATGAGCAGTTCTTC. Translating gives CASSVDHYNEQFF. V usage is TRBV9 and J usage is TRBJ2-1; no definite D call. CDR3 size: 13 residues. Germline V gene lookup returns CDR1 SGDLS and CDR2 YYNGEE. Trimming left V 0 bases short and J 3 bases short, with 4 bases between.

The chain recombines TRBV7-6 with TRBJ2-7; weak D call: TRBD2 (5 bases). The CDR3 has 15 amino acids. The V end lost 2 bases, the J end lost 6 bases, and 17 bases lay between the germline ends. Germline V gene data show CDR1 as SGHVS and CDR2 as FNYEAQ. The CDR3 bases are TGTGCCAGCAGCTTATTTGGTCAGGTCGAGGGCGAGCAGTACTTC. Amino acid sequence: CASSLFGQVEGEQYF. The full variable domain, in which reference TRBV7-6 and TRBJ2-7 provide the parts outside the CDR3, is GAGVSQSPRYKVTKRGQDVALRCDPISGHVSLYWYRQALGQGPEFLTYFNYEAQQDKSGLPNDRFSAERPEGSISTLTIQRTEQRDSAMYRCASSLFGQVEGEQYFGPGTRLTVT.

In this sample, this clone turned up once. The rearrangement links TRBV11-2 to TRBJ2-7; a possible D gene is TRBD1 (6 bases). The CDR3 has 13 residues. V was shortened by 4 bases and J by 2 bases, with 9 bases between the two germline ends. The germline gives CDR1 SGHAT, CDR2 FQNNGV. CDR3 sequence reads: CASSSTGPYEQYF. The CDR3 region has the DNA TGTGCCAGCAGCTCGACAGGTCCCTACGAGCAGTACTTC.

This chain joins TRBV7-2 and TRBJ2-7; the match to TRBD2 covers 7 bases. After removal of 5 bases from V and 1 base from J, the junction contained 8 bases not matched to a gene. Germline CDR1 is SGHTA and CDR2 is FQGNSA. CDR3 length: 15 residues. The CDR3, as DNA: TGTGCCAGCAGCGTAGGCGGCGGGAGTTCCTACGAGCAGTACTTC. Its translation: CASSVGGGSSYEQYF.

The V call is TRBV5-1, the J call TRBJ2-5, with 12 bases aligning to TRBD1. This CDR3 is 16 amino acids long. The V and J ends lost 1 base and 5 bases, in that order; junction bases with no gene match: 6. The germline V gene encodes CDR1 SGHRS and CDR2 YFSETQ. CDR3 sequence reads: CASSLLGQGAGETQYF. CDR3 sequence (DNA): TGCGCCAGCAGCTTGCTGGGACAGGGGGCGGGGGAGACCCAGTACTTC.

The chain carries TRBV27 and TRBJ1-4; 7 bases agree with TRBD1. Trimming took 6 bases from V and 5 from J; bases not matched to a gene: 3. The CDR3 covers 13 residues. The germline CDR1 and CDR2 sequences are MNHEY and SMNVEV (reference sequence). The CDR3 coding sequence is TGTGCCAGCAGGAAACAGGGGAATGAAAAACTGTTTTTT. It specifies CASRKQGNEKLFF.

This chain uses TRBV6-6 with TRBJ1-2; weak D call: TRBD1 (6 bases). Trimming pared 7 bases from V and 5 bases from J, leaving 17 bases between. The CDR3 runs 14 residues. Germline V gene sequence: CDR1 MNHNY, CDR2 SVGAGI (reference sequence). The CDR3 sequence: CASTEATGLYGYTF. CDR3 coding DNA: TGTGCCAGCACCGAAGCGACAGGTCTATATGGCTACACCTTC.

The V gene is TRBV19, the J gene TRBJ1-1; 8 positions agree with TRBD1. Germline lookup yields CDR1 LNHDA and CDR2 SQIVND (reference sequence). V shed 3 bases, J shed 7 bases, and the junction held 7 bases outside the gene matches. The CDR3 has 14 amino acids. The CDR3 loop is CASSILNRGGEAFF. CDR3 bases: TGTGCCAGTAGTATTCTAAACAGGGGGGGTGAAGCTTTCTTT.

This clone was observed a single time. The gene calls are TRBV4-1 and TRBJ2-7, with 13 positions matching TRBD2. CDR1 is MGHRA and CDR2 is YSYEKL in the germline V gene. CDR3 length: 15 amino acids. V was pared by 4 bases and J by 3 bases, with 3 bases of the junction left unmatched. The CDR3 nucleotides are TGCGCCAGCAGCCCGGGACTAGCGGGGCGCTACGAGCAGTACTTC. Encoded protein: CASSPGLAGRYEQYF.

The chain uses TRBV18 and TRBJ2-7; D perhaps matches TRBD1 (6 bases). Trimming stripped 1 base from V and 0 bases from J, with 10 bases between. The germline CDR1 and CDR2 sequences are KGHSH and LQKENI. The CDR3 is 15 residues long. The CDR3 loop is CASSPLPGVSYEQYF. The DNA for the CDR3 is TGTGCCAGCTCACCACTCCCAGGGGTCTCCTACGAGCAGTACTTC.

For the CDR3, the DNA is TGTGCCAGCAGTCGCACACATGGTGGAGGTGAAGCTTTCTTT. The encoded protein is CASSRTHGGGEAFF. This rearrangement joins TRBV28 to TRBJ1-1; D uncertain. Trimming stripped 5 bases from V and 7 bases from J, with 17 bases between. Germline lookup yields CDR1 MDHEN and CDR2 SYDVKM. The CDR3 runs to 14 residues.

The chain recombines TRBV4-3 with TRBJ1-1, with TRBD1 matching over 11 bases. J was trimmed by 5 bases and V by 3 bases; bases with no gene match: 5. CDR1 LGHNA and CDR2 YSLEER come from the germline V gene. This CDR3 comprises 15 residues. This chain's CDR3 is CASSHPGTGGTEAFF. As DNA, the CDR3 is TGCGCCAGCAGCCACCCCGGGACAGGGGGGACTGAAGCTTTCTTT.

The V gene is TRBV4-3, the J gene TRBJ2-7; 8 bases are shared with TRBD1. Germline CDR1 is LGHNA and CDR2 is YSLEER. The CDR3 consists of 15 residues. With V trimmed by 0 bases and J by 3 bases, 4 bases remained unmatched. The CDR3 spells CASSQERTGNYEQYF. The CDR3 DNA is TGCGCCAGCAGCCAAGAGAGGACAGGGAACTACGAGCAGTACTTC.

V and J are TRBV6-5 and TRBJ2-5; 8 positions match TRBD2. The germline CDR1 and CDR2 sequences are MNHEY and SVGAGI. V lost 7 bases and J lost 4; bases outside the gene matches: 5. The CDR3 spans 13 residues. Written as DNA, the CDR3 is TGTGCCAGCAATCTCCTAGCGGGAGAGACCCAGTACTTC. Translated: CASNLLAGETQYF.

The chain couples TRBV19 to TRBJ2-7, with a weak D call TRBD1 (5 bases). The length of the CDR3 is 12 residues. Germline values: CDR1 LNHDA, CDR2 SQIVND (reference sequence). Trimming removed 5 bases at V and 3 bases at J, with 8 bases between. CDR3 residues: CASSARDYEQYF. The CDR3 nucleotides are TGTGCCAGTAGTGCCAGGGACTACGAGCAGTACTTC.

The rearrangement links TRBV2 to TRBJ1-5, with a tentative D call TRBD1 (5 bases). The CDR3 is 15 amino acids. Germline CDR1 is SNHLY and CDR2 is FYNNEI. V lost 1 base, J lost 4 bases, and 11 bases lay in between. In nucleotides, the CDR3 is TGTGCCAGCAGTGAAGAAGGGGCCCTAAATCAGCCCCAGCATTTT. This translates into CASSEEGALNQPQHF.

CDR3 in amino acids: CTSSTGVGEKLFF. The DNA for the CDR3 is TGCACCAGCAGCACCGGGGTGGGAGAAAAACTGTTTTTT. The chain carries TRBV1 and TRBJ1-4. TRBV1 is labeled a pseudogene. The CDR3 is 13 residues long.

This clone has more than one count but fewer than ten. CDR3 loop: CAISSSGRRYEQFF. The CDR3 DNA is TGTGCCATCAGCTCTAGCGGGAGGAGATATGAGCAGTTCTTC. The chain has TRBV10-3 and TRBJ2-1, with 11 bases matching TRBD2. The V and J ends lost 6 bases and 8 bases, in that order; junction bases with no gene match: 6. Germline values: CDR1 ENHRY, CDR2 SYGVKD. This CDR3 is 14 amino acids long.

The rearrangement uses TRBV11-2 and TRBJ2-5, with a tentative D call TRBD1 (6 bases). Germline assignment: CDR1 SGHAT and CDR2 FQNNGV. Trimming removed 4 bases at V and 3 bases at J, with 12 bases between. CDR3 length: 14 amino acids. The CDR3 sequence is CASSSTYREETQYF. CDR3 DNA: TGTGCCAGCAGCTCGACCTACAGGGAAGAGACCCAGTACTTC.

The chain carries TRBV18 and TRBJ2-7, with 10 nucleotides matching TRBD1. Germline assignment: CDR1 KGHSH and CDR2 LQKENI. J gave up 7 bases and V 2 bases, and 5 bases lay outside the gene matches. The CDR3 totals 14 residues. CDR3 sequence (DNA): TGTGCCAGCTCACCAAGACAGGGGGCTGGAGAGCAGTACTTC. It translates to CASSPRQGAGEQYF. The variable domain in full, with the rest retrieved from reference TRBV18 and TRBJ2-7, is NAGVMQNPRHLVRRRGQEARLRCSPMKGHSHVYWYRQLPEEGLKFMVYLQKENIIDESGMPKERFSAEFPKEGPSILRIQQVVRGDSAAYFCASSPRQGAGEQYFGPGTRLTVT.

CDR3 nucleotide sequence: TGTGCCAGCAGCCCCGATACGGCTAGCCATCGGAACGGGGAGCTGTTTTTT. This sequence encodes CASSPDTASHRNGELFF. The V call is TRBV7-8, the J call TRBJ2-2, with D perhaps matching TRBD2 (5 bases). This CDR3 region has 17 residues. In germline, CDR1 is SGHVS, CDR2 FQNEAQ. Trimming pared 5 bases from V and 7 bases from J, leaving 23 bases between. Full variable domain (remainder filled in from reference TRBV7-8 and TRBJ2-2): GAGVSQSPRYKVAKRGQDVALRCDPISGHVSLFWYQQALGQGPEFLTYFQNEAQLDKSGLPSDRFFAERPEGSVSTLKIQRTQQEDSAVYLCASSPDTASHRNGELFFGEGSRLTVL.

The chain joins TRBV3-1 (or the pseudogene TRBV3-2) to TRBJ1-6; D is unresolved. This CDR3 region has 15 residues. Germline assignment: CDR1 LGHDT and CDR2 YNNKEL (reference sequence). With 4 bases removed from V and 7 bases from J, the gap between germline ends came to 14 bases. Written as DNA, the CDR3 is TGTGCCAGCAGCCGCGGCCGGCAGCGGAATTCACCCCTCCACTTT. It codes for CASSRGRQRNSPLHF.

J is TRBJ1-6 and V is TRBV4-1; D unclear. Trimming removed 0 bases from V and 7 bases from J, with 13 bases in between. The length of the CDR3 is 16 residues. Per germline, CDR1 MGHRA and CDR2 YSYEKL. The CDR3 sequence is CASSQDPGSGNSPLHF. Written as DNA, the CDR3 is TGCGCCAGCAGCCAAGATCCCGGGTCTGGAAATTCACCCCTCCACTTT.

CDR3 amino acids: CASSFGQGRDTEAFF. The CDR3 DNA is TGCGCCAGCAGCTTCGGACAGGGAAGGGACACTGAAGCTTTCTTT. The gene calls are TRBV5-1 and TRBJ1-1; TRBD1 matches 8 bases. V gave up 2 bases and J gave up 3 bases; unmatched junction bases: 6. Germline CDR1 reads SGHRS; CDR2 reads YFSETQ. The CDR3 spans 15 residues.

This chain connects TRBV18 to TRBJ1-1; D gene uncertain. The germline V gene encodes CDR1 KGHSH and CDR2 LQKENI. The CDR3 spans 15 residues. V lost 3 bases and J lost 1, with 12 bases in between. This CDR3 is CASSPFGLENTEAFF. CDR3 sequence (DNA): TGTGCCAGCTCACCCTTTGGACTAGAGAACACTGAAGCTTTCTTT.

The chain has TRBV5-5 and TRBJ1-1, with D perhaps TRBD1 (6 bases). Germline CDR1 and CDR2: SGHKS and YYEKEE (reference sequence). V lost 0 bases and J 7 bases, leaving 10 bases between the germline ends. The CDR3 is 13 amino acids. Here the CDR3 reads CASSLVPGDEAFF. The CDR3 DNA reads TGTGCCAGCAGCTTGGTCCCAGGGGATGAAGCTTTCTTT.

The CDR3 coding sequence is TGTGCCAGCAGCTTGGACAGGGATAATTCACCCCTCCACTTT. Translation: CASSLDRDNSPLHF. The V gene is TRBV11-2, the J gene TRBJ1-6, with 8 bases matching TRBD1. Germline V gene lookup returns CDR1 SGHAT and CDR2 FQNNGV. CDR3 length: 14 residues. The trim removed 3 bases at V and 5 bases at J, leaving 0 bases unmatched.